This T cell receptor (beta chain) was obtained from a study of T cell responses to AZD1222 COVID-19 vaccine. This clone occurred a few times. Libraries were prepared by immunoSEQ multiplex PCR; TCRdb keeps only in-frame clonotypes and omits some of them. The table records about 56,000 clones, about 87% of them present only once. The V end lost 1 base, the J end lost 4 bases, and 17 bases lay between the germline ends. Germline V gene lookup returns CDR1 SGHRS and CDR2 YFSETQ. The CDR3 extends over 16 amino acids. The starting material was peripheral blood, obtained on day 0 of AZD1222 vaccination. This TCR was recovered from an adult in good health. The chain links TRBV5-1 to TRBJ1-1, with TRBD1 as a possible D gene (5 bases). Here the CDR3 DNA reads TGCGCCAGCAGCTTGTCCCAGGGCCCTGGGGGCACTGAAGCTTTCTTT. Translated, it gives CASSLSQGPGGTEAFF.